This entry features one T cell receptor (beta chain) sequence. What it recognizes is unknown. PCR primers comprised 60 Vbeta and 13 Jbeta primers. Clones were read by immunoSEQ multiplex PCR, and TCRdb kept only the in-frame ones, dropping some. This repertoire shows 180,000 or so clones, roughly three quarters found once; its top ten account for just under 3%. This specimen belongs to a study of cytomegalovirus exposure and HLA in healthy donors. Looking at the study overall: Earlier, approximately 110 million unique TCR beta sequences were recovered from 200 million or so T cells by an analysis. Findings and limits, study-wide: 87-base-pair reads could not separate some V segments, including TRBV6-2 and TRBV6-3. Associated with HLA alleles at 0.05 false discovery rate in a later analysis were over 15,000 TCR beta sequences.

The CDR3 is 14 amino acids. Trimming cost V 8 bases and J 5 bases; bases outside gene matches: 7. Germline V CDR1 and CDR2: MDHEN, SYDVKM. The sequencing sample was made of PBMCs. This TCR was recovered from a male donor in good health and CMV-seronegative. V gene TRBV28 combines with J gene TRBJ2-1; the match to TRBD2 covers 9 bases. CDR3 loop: CASAAGGRDNEQFF. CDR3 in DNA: TGTGCCAGCGCCGCTGGCGGGAGGGACAATGAGCAGTTCTTC.